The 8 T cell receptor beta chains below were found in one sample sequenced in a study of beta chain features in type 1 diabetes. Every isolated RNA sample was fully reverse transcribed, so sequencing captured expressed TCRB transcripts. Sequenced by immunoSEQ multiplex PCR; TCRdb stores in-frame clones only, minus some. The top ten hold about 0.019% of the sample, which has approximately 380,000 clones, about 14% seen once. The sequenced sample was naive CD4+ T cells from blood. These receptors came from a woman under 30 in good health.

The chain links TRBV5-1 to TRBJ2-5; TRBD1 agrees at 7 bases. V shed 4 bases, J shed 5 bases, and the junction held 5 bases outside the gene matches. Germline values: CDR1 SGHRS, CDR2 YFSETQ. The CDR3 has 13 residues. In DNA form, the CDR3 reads TGCGCCAGCAGCCTGACAGGGTGGGAGACCCAGTACTTC. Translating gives CASSLTGWETQYF.

CDR3 sequence: CASSLTRNEQFF. The CDR3 coding sequence is TGTGCCAGCAGCCTCACTAGGAATGAGCAGTTCTTC. V and J are TRBV6-6 and TRBJ2-1; D is perhaps TRBD2 (5 bases). There are 12 residues in the CDR3. Germline CDR1 reads MNHNY; CDR2 reads SVGAGI (reference sequence). V was pared by 6 bases and J by 7 bases, with 10 bases between.

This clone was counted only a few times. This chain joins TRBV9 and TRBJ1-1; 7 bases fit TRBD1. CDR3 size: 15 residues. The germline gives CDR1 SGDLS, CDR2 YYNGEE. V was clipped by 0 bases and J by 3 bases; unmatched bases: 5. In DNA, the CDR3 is TGTGCCAGCAGCGTAGAAGGGACAGCCGACACTGAAGCTTTCTTT. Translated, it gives CASSVEGTADTEAFF.

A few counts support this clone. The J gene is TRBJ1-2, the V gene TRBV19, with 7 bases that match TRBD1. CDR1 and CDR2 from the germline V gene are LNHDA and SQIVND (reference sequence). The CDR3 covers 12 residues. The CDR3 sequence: CAGQQGNYGYTF. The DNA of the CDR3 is TGTGCGGGACAACAGGGGAACTATGGCTACACCTTC.

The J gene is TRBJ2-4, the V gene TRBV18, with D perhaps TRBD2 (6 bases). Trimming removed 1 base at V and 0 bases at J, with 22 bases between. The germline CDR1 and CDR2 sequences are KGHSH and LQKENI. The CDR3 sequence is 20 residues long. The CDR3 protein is CASSPLRTGGYSGAKNIQYF. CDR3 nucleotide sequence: TGTGCCAGCTCACCACTACGGACCGGTGGCTATAGCGGAGCCAAAAACATTCAGTACTTC.

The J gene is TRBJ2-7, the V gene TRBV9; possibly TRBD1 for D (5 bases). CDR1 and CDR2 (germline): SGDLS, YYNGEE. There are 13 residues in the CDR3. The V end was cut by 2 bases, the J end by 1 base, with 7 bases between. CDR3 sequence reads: CASSVKGSYEQYF. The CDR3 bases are TGTGCCAGCAGCGTGAAGGGGTCCTACGAGCAGTACTTC.

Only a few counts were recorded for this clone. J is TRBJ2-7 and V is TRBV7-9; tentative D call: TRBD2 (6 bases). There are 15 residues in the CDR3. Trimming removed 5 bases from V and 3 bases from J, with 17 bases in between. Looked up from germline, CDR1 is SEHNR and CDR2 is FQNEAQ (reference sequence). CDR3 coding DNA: TGTGCCAGCAGCCCCCGGCAGACGGGGGTCTACGAGCAGTACTTC. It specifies CASSPRQTGVYEQYF.

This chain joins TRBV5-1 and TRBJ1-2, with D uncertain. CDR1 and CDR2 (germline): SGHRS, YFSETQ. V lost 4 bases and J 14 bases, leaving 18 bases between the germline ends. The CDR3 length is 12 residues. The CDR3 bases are TGCGCCAGCAGCCCCCGGACTGAGGGCGGAACCTTC. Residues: CASSPRTEGGTF. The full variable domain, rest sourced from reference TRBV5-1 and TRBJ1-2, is KAGVTQTPRYLIKTRGQQVTLSCSPISGHRSVSWYQQTPGQGLQFLFEYFSETQRNKGNFPGRFSGRQFSNSRSEMNVSTLELGDSALYLCASSPRTEGGTFGSGTRLTVV.